The 28 T cell receptor beta chains below all came from one sample that was sequenced in a study of cytomegalovirus exposure and HLA in healthy donors (dated by TCRdb to about 2017). Library method: the immunoSEQ multiplex PCR assay. For the multiplex PCR, a mixture combining 60 forward primers for TCR Vbeta segments and 13 reverse primers for TCR Jbeta segments was used. The source is immuneACCESS, and TCRdb retained only in-frame sequences with V and J called. Part of the clones is not carried over; for the studies checked, unresolved V genes explain less than half of this, and the remainder is unexplained. This sample lists 150,000 or so clones; over 75% were detected once. The top ten clones comprise around 6% of the sample. Material: PBMCs. All receptors come from a middle-aged woman in good health and CMV-seropositive.

The chain joins TRBV7-2 to TRBJ2-3, with TRBD2 matching over 10 bases. The J segment lost 5 bases and the V segment lost 5 bases, leaving 16 bases of the junction unmatched. Germline V gene lookup returns CDR1 SGHTA and CDR2 FQGNSA. There are 18 residues in the CDR3. The CDR3 DNA sequence: TGTGCCAGCAGCGCCCCCCGAAAGCGGGAGGGGAGAGGAGATACGCAGTATTTT. Its protein product is CASSAPRKREGRGDTQYF.

The chain couples TRBV29-1 to TRBJ2-7; TRBD2 matches at 8 bases. Germline V lookup: CDR1 SQVTM, CDR2 ANQGSEA. V was pared by 3 bases and J by 2 bases, with 6 bases of the junction left unmatched. The CDR3 covers 14 residues. The CDR3 protein is CSVERGSGAYEQYF. CDR3 in DNA: TGCAGCGTTGAGAGGGGTAGCGGGGCCTACGAGCAGTACTTC.

The rearrangement links TRBV14 to TRBJ1-1; possible D gene TRBD1, 5 bases. CDR3 length: 16 amino acids. Looked up from germline, CDR1 is SGHDN and CDR2 is FVKESK. Trimming took 0 bases from V and 0 from J, leaving 11 bases between them. The CDR3 region is CASSQDIGAMNTEAFF. DNA for the CDR3: TGTGCCAGCAGCCAAGATATTGGGGCAATGAACACTGAAGCTTTCTTT.

Of note for this clone: Other nucleotide sequences from this sample produce the same CDR3. The genes are TRBV5-1 and TRBJ2-5, with D unresolved. Germline CDR1 reads SGHRS; CDR2 reads YFSETQ. The CDR3 totals 11 residues. Between the trimmed V and J ends, which lost 4 bases and 2 bases, there was a span of 3 bases. CDR3 bases: TGCGCCAGCAGCCTACAAGAGACCCAGTACTTC. Translation: CASSLQETQYF.

The rearrangement uses TRBV6-9 and TRBJ1-5, with unresolved D. The length of the CDR3 is 13 residues. Germline V CDR1 and CDR2: MNHGY, SVAAGI. Trimming removed 4 bases from V and 6 bases from J, with 10 bases in between. CDR3 sequence (DNA): TGTGCCAGCAGTTCGGGATCGTGTCAGCCCCAGCATTTT. This sequence encodes CASSSGSCQPQHF.

The CDR3 nucleotides are TGCGCCAGCAGCCACGGAACCGAGGCGGAAAGCTCCTACGAGCAGTACTTC. Its protein product is CASSHGTEAESSYEQYF. This chain uses TRBV5-1 with TRBJ2-7; D uncertain. V shed 4 bases and J shed 0 bases, with 20 bases lying between them. The length of the CDR3 is 17 residues. Germline V lookup: CDR1 SGHRS, CDR2 YFSETQ.

This clone has more than one count but fewer than ten. This rearrangement joins TRBV6-6 to TRBJ1-1, with D perhaps matching TRBD1 (6 bases). CDR1 and CDR2 from the germline V gene are MNHNY and SVGAGI (reference sequence). V shed 2 bases and J shed 10 bases, with 17 bases lying between them. This CDR3 comprises 14 residues. CDR3 DNA: TGTGCCAGCAGTTACACAGGGCCCAGGAGGTTAGCTTTCTTT. Protein product: CASSYTGPRRLAFF.

This clone appeared a few times. The chain recombines TRBV5-1 with TRBJ2-7; 7 bases match TRBD2. Germline V gives CDR1 SGHRS, CDR2 YFSETQ. V gave up 0 bases and J gave up 3 bases; unmatched junction bases: 6. The CDR3 length is 15 residues. This CDR3 reads CASSLGLAASYEQYF. The DNA of the CDR3 is TGCGCCAGCAGCTTGGGGCTAGCGGCAAGCTACGAGCAGTACTTC.

The chain combines TRBV5-6 with TRBJ1-2; D is perhaps TRBD1 (6 bases). The CDR3 extends over 15 amino acids. Germline V gives CDR1 SGHDT, CDR2 YYEEEE. The V and J ends lost 1 base and 3 bases respectively, with 13 bases between them. The CDR3 region is CASSLTGGADYGYTF. CDR3 DNA: TGTGCCAGCAGCTTGACGGGGGGGGCTGACTATGGCTACACCTTC.

The genes are TRBV10-2 and TRBJ2-7, with 13 bases matching TRBD2. Germline V gene lookup returns CDR1 WSHSY and CDR2 SAAADI. After removal of 5 bases from V and 0 bases from J, the junction contained 7 bases not matched to a gene. There are 17 residues in the CDR3. Here the CDR3 reads CASSKGGLAGASYEQYF. In nucleotides, the CDR3 is TGCGCCAGCAGTAAGGGAGGACTAGCGGGAGCCTCCTACGAGCAGTACTTC.

The CDR3 nucleotides read TGTGCCAGCAGCTCATCTTCCCAGGGCCCCTACGAGCAGTACTTC. It encodes CASSSSSQGPYEQYF. The V and J genes are TRBV7-9 and TRBJ2-7, with TRBD1 as a possible D gene (5 bases). The CDR3 loop spans 15 amino acids. The germline gives CDR1 SEHNR, CDR2 FQNEAQ (reference sequence). Trimming removed 4 bases at V and 2 bases at J, with 15 bases between.

This chain uses TRBV7-3 with TRBJ2-1, with 8 nucleotides matching TRBD2. The CDR3 sequence is 16 residues long. V shed 5 bases, J shed 5 bases, and the junction held 11 bases outside the gene matches. The germline gives CDR1 SGHTA, CDR2 FQGTGA. The DNA of the CDR3 is TGTGCCAGCAGCCCGCGGGTAGCGGGACGGAACAATGAGCAGTTCTTC. This gives the protein CASSPRVAGRNNEQFF. The full variable domain, rest sourced from reference TRBV7-3 and TRBJ2-1, is GAGVSQTPSNKVTEKGKYVELRCDPISGHTALYWYRQSLGQGPEFLIYFQGTGAADDSGLPNDRFFAVRPEGSVSTLKIQRTERGDSAVYLCASSPRVAGRNNEQFFGPGTRLTVL.

The rearrangement uses TRBV6-5 and TRBJ2-1, with D possibly being TRBD2 (7 bases). The V gene lost 0 bases and the J gene lost 7 bases, with 13 bases spanning the gap. Germline V lookup: CDR1 MNHEY, CDR2 SVGAGI. This CDR3 contains 15 residues. The CDR3: CASSYSRGAGNEQFF. The CDR3 DNA reads as TGTGCCAGCAGTTACTCTCGGGGGGCGGGAAATGAGCAGTTCTTC.

This clone was seen once. J is TRBJ2-4 and V is TRBV2; 11 nucleotides align to TRBD1. The CDR3 loop spans 15 amino acids. J gave up 6 bases and V 4 bases, and 5 bases lay outside the gene matches. The germline V gene encodes CDR1 SNHLY and CDR2 FYNNEI. CDR3 protein: CASSVAGTGGNIQYF. Here the CDR3 DNA reads TGTGCCAGCAGTGTAGCCGGGACAGGGGGAAACATTCAGTACTTC.

V usage is TRBV6-6 and J usage is TRBJ1-5; a weak D match, TRBD1 (6 bases). V was pared by 7 bases and J by 4 bases, with 14 bases between. Germline CDR1 and CDR2: MNHNY and SVGAGI (reference sequence). CDR3 length: 14 residues. The CDR3 region is CASTLTGLNQPQHF. CDR3 bases: TGTGCCAGCACTTTGACAGGTCTTAATCAGCCCCAGCATTTT.

This chain connects TRBV18 to TRBJ1-5; weak D call: TRBD1 (5 bases). Germline V CDR1 and CDR2: KGHSH, LQKENI. V shed 1 base and J shed 0 bases, with 10 bases lying between them. The CDR3 runs to 16 residues. The DNA for the CDR3 is TGTGCCAGCTCACCACAGGGGCCCGCTAGCAATCAGCCCCAGCATTTT. Its translation: CASSPQGPASNQPQHF. Looking up the rest from reference TRBV18 and TRBJ1-5 gives the full variable domain: NAGVMQNPRHLVRRRGQEARLRCSPMKGHSHVYWYRQLPEEGLKFMVYLQKENIIDESGMPKERFSAEFPKEGPSILRIQQVVRGDSAAYFCASSPQGPASNQPQHFGDGTRLSIL.

This clone was counted between two and nine times. The V gene is TRBV11-2, the J gene TRBJ2-4; D not certain. This CDR3 is built from 15 residues. Trimming stripped 0 bases from V and 2 bases from J, with 8 bases between. Per the germline V gene, CDR1 is SGHAT and CDR2 is FQNNGV. CDR3 in DNA: TGTGCCAGCAGCTTAGATTTACAGCCCAAAAACATTCAGTACTTC. Protein product: CASSLDLQPKNIQYF.

J is TRBJ2-3 and V is TRBV5-1, with TRBD2 matching over 7 bases. Germline loops: CDR1 SGHRS, CDR2 YFSETQ. Losses at the gene ends were 4 bases for V and 3 bases for J; bases not matched to a gene: 11. CDR3 length: 16 residues. CDR3 protein: CASSLTWGGGTDTQYF. The CDR3 nucleotides read TGCGCCAGCAGCCTAACCTGGGGGGGAGGGACAGATACGCAGTATTTT.

V is TRBV5-4 and J is TRBJ2-3; 9 bases line up with TRBD2. Germline V gene data show CDR1 as SGHNT and CDR2 as YYREEE (reference sequence). V shed 4 bases, J shed 6 bases, and the junction held 6 bases outside the gene matches. CDR3 length: 14 amino acids. The CDR3 here is CASSLAGYLDTQYF. As DNA, the CDR3 is TGTGCCAGCAGCCTAGCGGGGTATTTGGATACGCAGTATTTT.

The chain links TRBV27 to TRBJ1-1; D remains unclear. CDR1 and CDR2 (germline): MNHEY, SMNVEV (reference sequence). V gave up 11 bases and J gave up 10 bases, with 11 bases separating them. The CDR3 loop spans 9 amino acids. CDR3 DNA sequence: TGTGCCGGCCCACCGGGAGCTTTCTTT. Amino acid sequence: CAGPPGAFF.

The V gene is TRBV19, the J gene TRBJ1-1, with TRBD1 as a possible D gene (5 bases). CDR3 length: 12 residues. The germline gives CDR1 LNHDA, CDR2 SQIVND (reference sequence). V shed 4 bases and J shed 4 bases, with 7 bases lying between them. The chain's CDR3 is CASSTGFTEAFF. DNA for the CDR3: TGTGCCAGTAGTACAGGGTTCACTGAAGCTTTCTTT.

The rearrangement joins TRBV30 to TRBJ1-5, with TRBD1 as a possible D gene (6 bases). The CDR3 loop spans 14 amino acids. Between the trimmed V and J ends, which lost 1 base and 4 bases, there was a span of 11 bases. Germline CDR1 GTSNPN, CDR2 SVGIG (reference sequence). The CDR3 region is CAWSADSLNQPQHF. CDR3 in DNA: TGTGCCTGGAGTGCGGACAGCCTTAATCAGCCCCAGCATTTT.

This clone was seen a few times. The J gene is TRBJ1-2, the V gene TRBV6-1, with 7 bases lining up with TRBD1. Germline V gene data show CDR1 as MNHNS and CDR2 as SASEGT. The CDR3 spans 14 residues. V lost 5 bases, J lost 5 bases, and 8 bases stayed unmatched. CDR3 sequence: CASSPTGTAYGYTF. For the CDR3, the DNA is TGTGCCAGCAGTCCTACCGGGACAGCTTATGGCTACACCTTC.

The J gene is TRBJ2-7, the V gene TRBV7-8; 13 nucleotides line up with TRBD2. Trimming at V came to 4 bases and at J to 1 base, leaving 10 bases not matched to a gene. CDR3 length equals 18 residues. Germline lookup yields CDR1 SGHVS and CDR2 FQNEAQ. Here the CDR3 DNA reads TGTGCCAGCAGCTCCCACCGACTAGCGGGAGGACGATCCTACGAGCAGTACTTC. Translating gives CASSSHRLAGGRSYEQYF.

This clone was seen once. The genes are TRBV4-1 and TRBJ1-1, with D perhaps matching TRBD1 (5 bases). CDR1 and CDR2 from the germline V gene are MGHRA and YSYEKL. This CDR3 has 13 amino acids. V was pared by 2 bases and J by 10 bases, with 14 bases between. This CDR3 reads CASSQQGGPRAFF. The CDR3 DNA reads TGCGCCAGCAGCCAACAGGGCGGCCCGAGAGCTTTCTTT.

V usage is TRBV2 and J usage is TRBJ2-5, with a weak D call TRBD1 (5 bases). The CDR3 loop spans 13 amino acids. V shed 8 bases and J shed 2 bases, with 12 bases lying between them. CDR1 is SNHLY, CDR2 FYNNEI, per germline. The chain's CDR3 is CASRPDSQETQYF. The CDR3 DNA follows: TGTGCCAGCCGACCCGACAGTCAAGAGACCCAGTACTTC.

The chain is built from TRBV11-2 and TRBJ2-1, with TRBD2 matching over 9 bases. V trimming: 3 bases; J trimming: 7 bases; junction bases outside the gene matches: 13. Germline CDR1 SGHAT, CDR2 FQNNGV. The CDR3 runs to 17 residues. CDR3 coding DNA: TGTGCCAGCAGCTTCGGTAGCGGGAGAGGGCTTGGGAATGAGCAGTTCTTC. Residues: CASSFGSGRGLGNEQFF.

This clone turned up a few times. This chain links TRBV7-6 with TRBJ2-1, with TRBD1 matching over 10 bases. This CDR3 has 17 amino acids. V lost 0 bases and J lost 8; bases outside the gene matches: 10. Germline lookup yields CDR1 SGHVS and CDR2 FNYEAQ. CDR3 amino acids: CASSLAPPGQGIHEQFF. The CDR3 DNA reads as TGTGCCAGCAGCTTAGCGCCTCCGGGACAGGGGATCCATGAGCAGTTCTTC.